The 15 T cell receptor beta chains reported below all come from one sample, sequenced in a study of T cells in Graves' hyperthyroidism and ophthalmopathy. TCR beta CDR3 region amplification was performed from RNA transcripts. TCR CDR3 regions were first amplified by RT-PCR with HTBI primers. TCRdb re-called the multiplex PCR reads through MiXCR, storing one row per CDR3 protein. This sample yields over 200,000 distinct CDR3 sequences, of which about 15% are seen a single time; 10% to 15% belongs to the top ten. What was sequenced was blood. The receptors shown here come from a woman aged 40 to 50 with Graves' hyperthyroidism that later progressed to Graves' ophthalmopathy.

This clonotype was seen ten or more times. The V and J genes are TRBV12-3 or TRBV12-4 and TRBJ1-3; perhaps TRBD1 as D (5 bases). This CDR3 has 15 amino acids. V lost 0 bases, J lost 7 bases, and 13 bases lay in between. The CDR3 DNA reads as TGTGCCAGCAGTTTAGCGTTCCGGGCAGGGAACACCATATATTTT. Encoded protein: CASSLAFRAGNTIYF.

Worth noting for this clonotype: One base away lies a much larger clone, so this may be a sequencing read error. The chain carries TRBV19 and TRBJ2-3, with 7 positions matching TRBD2. Trimming at V came to 10 bases and at J to 2 bases, leaving 9 bases not matched to a gene. The CDR3 runs 14 residues. Germline CDR1 reads LNHDA; CDR2 reads SQIVND (reference sequence). CDR3: CAIVGGRVTDTQYF. CDR3 sequence (DNA): TGTGCCATCGTTGGAGGGAGGGTCACAGATACGCAGTATTTT.

This clonotype was counted many times. The chain couples TRBV28 to TRBJ2-2; the D gene is possibly TRBD1 (5 bases). Germline lookup yields CDR1 MDHEN and CDR2 SYDVKM. The CDR3 sequence is 14 residues long. The V and J ends lost 5 bases and 5 bases respectively, with 12 bases between them. CDR3 DNA sequence: TGTGCCAGCAGTGGGGCAGGGTTTACCGGGGAGCTGTTTTTT. Amino acid sequence: CASSGAGFTGELFF.

J is TRBJ2-7 and V is TRBV11-3; 8 bases line up with TRBD1. The CDR3 has 16 residues. Germline-derived CDR1 and CDR2 are SGHNT and YENEEA. Germline trimming cut 5 bases from V and 1 base from J; bases unmatched to any gene: 10. CDR3 sequence (DNA): TGTGCCAGCAGCAAAGCTAGTGGACAGGGTTCCTACGAGCAGTACTTC. Translating it yields CASSKASGQGSYEQYF.

This clonotype was counted between two and nine times. The chain recombines TRBV9 with TRBJ2-5; 9 nucleotides match TRBD2. Trimming cost V 0 bases and J 2 bases; bases outside gene matches: 8. CDR3 length equals 17 residues. Germline V CDR1 and CDR2: SGDLS, YYNGEE. The CDR3 protein is CASSVAAGGPGQETQYF. CDR3 bases: TGTGCCAGCAGCGTAGCGGCGGGAGGGCCGGGTCAAGAGACCCAGTACTTC. The full variable domain, rest sourced from reference TRBV9 and TRBJ2-5, is DSGVTQTPKHLITATGQRVTLRCSPRSGDLSVYWYQQSLDQGLQFLIQYYNGEERAKGNILERFSAQQFPDLHSELNLSSLELGDSALYFCASSVAAGGPGQETQYFGPGTRLLVL.

This chain connects TRBV12-3 or TRBV12-4 to TRBJ2-1; 11 nucleotides line up with TRBD2. This CDR3 is built from 14 residues. With V trimmed by 2 bases and J by 10 bases, 4 bases remained unmatched. The CDR3 loop is CASSLTSGGPEQFF. CDR3 sequence (DNA): TGTGCCAGCAGTTTAACTAGCGGGGGCCCAGAGCAGTTCTTC.

Ten or more counts support this clonotype. This CDR3 reads CASSSPGLAGGGTQYF. The CDR3, as DNA: TGTGCCAGCAGCTCTCCGGGACTAGCGGGAGGAGGTACGCAGTATTTT. The gene calls are TRBV7-2 and TRBJ2-3; 15 bases agree with TRBD2. CDR1 is SGHTA and CDR2 is FQGNSA in the germline V gene. The CDR3 sequence is 16 residues long. Germline trimming cut 4 bases from V and 8 bases from J; bases unmatched to any gene: 7.

This clonotype was counted many times. The chain carries TRBV27 and TRBJ2-3, with D perhaps matching TRBD2 (5 bases). Trimming removed 2 bases from V and 6 bases from J, with 18 bases in between. Germline V lookup: CDR1 MNHEY, CDR2 SMNVEV (reference sequence). The CDR3 extends over 16 amino acids. The CDR3 sequence is CASSLRGSVSFDTQYF. DNA for the CDR3: TGTGCCAGCAGTTTAAGAGGGTCCGTTTCTTTTGATACGCAGTATTTT.

This clonotype was seen only a few times. Lacking the conserved final phenylalanine or tryptophan, this CDR3 likely reflects a read error. This chain uses TRBV10-3 with TRBJ2-2; either TRBD1 or TRBD2 may fit D (5 bases each). This CDR3 comprises 14 residues. V was clipped by 4 bases and J by 3 bases, with 9 bases between them. Per germline, CDR1 ENHRY and CDR2 SYGVKD. The DNA of the CDR3 is TGTGCCATCAGTGCAGGGACCGACACCGGGGAGCTGTTTTCT. This gives the protein CAISAGTDTGELFS.

This clonotype has at least ten counts. CDR3: CASQQGREDGYTF. The CDR3 bases are TGTGCCAGCCAACAGGGGAGGGAGGATGGCTACACCTTC. This chain uses TRBV2 with TRBJ1-2, with 7 bases fitting TRBD1. The junction had 9 bases not matched to a gene; V was cut back by 8 bases and J by 6 bases. The germline V gene encodes CDR1 SNHLY and CDR2 FYNNEI. The CDR3 loop spans 13 amino acids. The complete variable domain, with remaining parts taken from reference TRBV2 and TRBJ1-2, reads EPEVTQTPSHQVTQMGQEVILRCVPISNHLYFYWYRQILGQKVEFLVSFYNNEISEKSEIFDDQFSVERPDGSNFTLKIRSTKLEDSAMYFCASQQGREDGYTFGSGTRLTVV.

At least ten counts were recorded for this clonotype. This chain connects TRBV27 to TRBJ2-5, with D possibly TRBD2 on 5 matching bases. V lost 3 bases, J lost 10 bases, and 18 bases lay in between. In germline, CDR1 is MNHEY, CDR2 SMNVEV (reference sequence). The CDR3 runs 14 residues. CDR3 coding DNA: TGTGCCAGCAGTTTGCTGGTTCCGGGGTTATTCCAGTACTTC. It yields the protein CASSLLVPGLFQYF.

The genes are TRBV19 and TRBJ2-1; maybe TRBD2 (6 bases). Trimming took off 9 bases at V and 6 bases at J, with 12 bases between the two ends. Germline V lookup: CDR1 LNHDA, CDR2 SQIVND (reference sequence). The CDR3 spans 12 residues. CDR3 sequence: CASGMGGNEQFF. The CDR3 DNA sequence: TGTGCCAGCGGGATGGGAGGCAATGAGCAGTTCTTC.

This clonotype was observed a handful of times. The chain combines TRBV5-1 with TRBJ2-1; the D gene could be TRBD1 or TRBD2 (5 bases each). Trimming took off 4 bases at V and 4 bases at J, with 18 bases between the two ends. This CDR3 spans 16 amino acids. Germline CDR1 SGHRS, CDR2 YFSETQ. In DNA, the CDR3 is TGCGCCAGCAGCCCCCGAAGTACGGGACCATACAATGAGCAGTTCTTC. Translating it yields CASSPRSTGPYNEQFF.

The gene calls are TRBV25-1 and TRBJ2-7, with D perhaps TRBD1 or TRBD2 (6 bases each). The germline V and J ends were trimmed by 8 bases and 5 bases, with 13 bases remaining between them. Germline V gene sequence: CDR1 MGHDK, CDR2 SYGVNS. The CDR3 consists of 12 residues. The CDR3 DNA follows: TGTGCCAGCGCCCGGGGGCGAGACGAGCAGTACTTC. Protein product: CASARGRDEQYF.

This clonotype was seen at least ten times. The chain couples TRBV30 to TRBJ2-4, with D tentatively TRBD2 (5 bases). The CDR3 consists of 17 residues. Germline V gene data show CDR1 as GTSNPN and CDR2 as SVGIG (reference sequence). Trimming stripped 0 bases from V and 6 bases from J, with 21 bases between. CDR3 loop: CAWSVTLRAGKVNIQYF. CDR3 sequence (DNA): TGTGCCTGGAGTGTAACCCTGAGGGCCGGCAAAGTAAACATTCAGTACTTC.